This T cell receptor beta chain was identified during a study of identifying expanded T cells in peripheral blood. The CDR3 spans 15 residues. Deletions cut 10 bases from V and 0 bases from J, with 16 bases between. CDR1 is SNHLY, CDR2 FYNNEI, per germline. Broader study findings: About 1.2 clones differed between technical replicates, versus about 15 and 19 over time. Variance in clone template counts between roughly 2-week samples significantly increased with total template count across all healthy donors.

The method was immunoSEQ multiplex PCR; TCRdb's version includes in-frame clones alone and lacks a portion of them. The profile shows approximately 94,000 clones, over 80% of them singletons. About this clone: No antigen is known for it.

This clonotype was obtained from a person aged 18 to 70 in good health. The sequenced sample was blood. This sequence joins TRBV2 and TRBJ2-1; either TRBD1 or TRBD2 may fit D (6 bases each). CDR3 sequence reads: CATHGGGSSYNEQFF. In DNA, the CDR3 is TGTGCCACCCATGGAGGGGGAAGCTCCTACAATGAGCAGTTCTTC.